The 15 T cell receptor beta chains below were found in one sample sequenced in a study of blood T cell repertoires in COVID-19. The method was immunoSEQ multiplex PCR; TCRdb's version includes in-frame clones alone and lacks a portion of them. The table shows over 300,000 clones, with 80% to 90% occurring only once. Sequences were obtained from PBMCs or T cells enriched from blood (not recorded which). The receptors derive from a man aged 25 to 45 who had recovered from COVID-19.

This chain links TRBV12-3 or TRBV12-4 with TRBJ1-3, with 8 positions matching TRBD1. The CDR3 has 12 residues. The V segment lost 8 bases and the J segment 4 bases; nucleotides outside the gene matches: 1. The CDR3 is CASRTGGNTIYF. Written as DNA, the CDR3 is TGTGCCAGCCGGACAGGGGGAAACACCATATATTTT.

The V and J genes are TRBV4-2 and TRBJ1-2; maybe TRBD1 (5 bases). Germline V gene lookup returns CDR1 LGHNA and CDR2 YNFKEQ. There are 12 residues in the CDR3. Trimming left V 3 bases short and J 8 bases short, with 10 bases between. The CDR3 DNA reads TGTGCCAGCAGCCAGGGGGGAAGGGGCTACACCTTC. Amino acid sequence: CASSQGGRGYTF.

The V and J genes are TRBV27 and TRBJ2-1; D not certain. Germline V gene data show CDR1 as MNHEY and CDR2 as SMNVEV (reference sequence). The CDR3 has 11 amino acids. Trimming stripped 6 bases from V and 6 bases from J, with 6 bases between. CDR3 protein: CASRSSNEQFF. The CDR3 coding sequence is TGTGCCAGCAGGAGTAGCAATGAGCAGTTCTTC.

This chain links TRBV19 with TRBJ1-1; tentative D call: TRBD1 (6 bases). Trimming left V 3 bases short and J 2 bases short, with 13 bases between. Germline loops: CDR1 LNHDA, CDR2 SQIVND (reference sequence). The CDR3 spans 15 residues. In DNA form, the CDR3 reads TGTGCCAGTAGTATCTTTGGACAGAGAAACACTGAAGCTTTCTTT. Amino acids: CASSIFGQRNTEAFF.

V is TRBV6-1 and J is TRBJ2-7, with 7 bases aligning to TRBD1. The CDR3 covers 14 residues. Unmatched junction bases numbered 2, after V lost 3 bases and J lost 0 bases. Germline CDR1 reads MNHNS; CDR2 reads SASEGT. The CDR3 is CASSEDRLSYEQYF. Written as DNA, the CDR3 is TGTGCCAGCAGTGAGGACAGGCTCTCCTACGAGCAGTACTTC.

The CDR3 here is CASSEVQGQGSPLHF. The CDR3 bases are TGTGCCAGCAGTGAGGTTCAGGGGCAGGGATCACCCCTCCACTTT. This sequence joins TRBV6-1 and TRBJ1-6; TRBD1 might be the D (6 bases). V was trimmed by 3 bases and J by 10 bases, leaving 16 bases between them. The CDR3 has 15 amino acids. The germline CDR1 and CDR2 sequences are MNHNS and SASEGT.

The chain employs TRBV6-5 and TRBJ1-2, with TRBD1 identical over 10 bases. J lost 8 bases, V lost 6 bases, and 12 bases had no gene match. Per germline, CDR1 MNHEY and CDR2 SVGAGI. This CDR3 comprises 15 residues. The chain's CDR3 is CASSAARQGARGYTF. The CDR3 DNA reads TGTGCCAGCAGCGCAGCCCGACAGGGGGCGAGGGGCTACACCTTC.

The sample holds a few counts of this clone. J is TRBJ2-7 and V is TRBV5-4; 7 nucleotides align to TRBD1. The CDR3 runs to 15 residues. V was pared by 4 bases and J by 3 bases, with 10 bases of the junction left unmatched. The germline V gene has CDR1 SGHNT and CDR2 YYREEE (reference sequence). The DNA of the CDR3 is TGTGCCAGCAGCCTGCCGGGACAGAGAGTCTACGAGCAGTACTTC. This translates into CASSLPGQRVYEQYF.

This chain connects TRBV15 to TRBJ1-3, with 8 bases lining up with TRBD1. This CDR3 spans 16 amino acids. Germline V gene lookup returns CDR1 LNHNV and CDR2 YYDKDF (reference sequence). The junction had 2 bases not matched to a gene; V was cut back by 1 base and J by 0 bases. As DNA, the CDR3 is TGTGCCACCAGCAGAGGACAGGGGAACTCTGGAAACACCATATATTTT. Amino acid sequence: CATSRGQGNSGNTIYF.

The V gene is TRBV12-5, the J gene TRBJ2-2; D perhaps matches TRBD2 (6 bases). Germline CDR1 and CDR2: LGHNT and FRNRAP. The CDR3 sequence is 17 residues long. Trimming removed 6 bases from V and 0 bases from J, with 17 bases in between. The DNA of the CDR3 is TGTGCTAGTGGGGGGAGGACGGGATCCGCGAACACCGGGGAGCTGTTTTTT. Translation gives CASGGRTGSANTGELFF.

This clone was seen just once. The chain combines TRBV6-1 with TRBJ1-2, with D tentatively TRBD1 (5 bases). CDR3 length equals 14 residues. Trimming removed 1 base from V and 4 bases from J, with 10 bases in between. Germline V gene lookup returns CDR1 MNHNS and CDR2 SASEGT. The DNA for the CDR3 is TGTGCCAGCAGTGAAGGTGGGGGGTCCTATGGCTACACCTTC. Translation: CASSEGGGSYGYTF.

The rearrangement links TRBV2 to TRBJ1-2, with 8 bases that match TRBD1. V lost 4 bases and J lost 4; bases outside the gene matches: 2. CDR3 size: 13 residues. CDR1 and CDR2 (germline): SNHLY, FYNNEI. CDR3 DNA: TGTGCCAGCAGTGCAGGGGGCGGCTATGGCTACACCTTC. Amino acids: CASSAGGGYGYTF.

V is TRBV10-3 and J is TRBJ2-1; 10 nucleotides match TRBD2. This CDR3 comprises 15 residues. Germline V gene data show CDR1 as ENHRY and CDR2 as SYGVKD. Unmatched junction bases numbered 7, after V lost 7 bases and J lost 4 bases. Written as DNA, the CDR3 is TGTGCCATCAACCGAGGACTAGCGGCTTACAATGAGCAGTTCTTC. This sequence encodes CAINRGLAAYNEQFF.

The J gene is TRBJ2-1, the V gene TRBV7-2, with 7 bases fitting TRBD1. CDR1 and CDR2 (germline): SGHTA, FQGNSA. The CDR3 runs 13 residues. V gave up 5 bases and J gave up 9 bases; unmatched junction bases: 7. The CDR3 region has the DNA TGTGCCAGCAGCCCGTACAGGGGTGCTGAGCAGTTCTTC. Its protein is CASSPYRGAEQFF.

The V gene is TRBV5-1, the J gene TRBJ1-1, with 10 nucleotides matching TRBD1. V lost 3 bases to trimming and J lost 6 bases; unmatched junction nucleotides: 5. The CDR3 covers 14 residues. Per the germline V gene, CDR1 is SGHRS and CDR2 is YFSETQ. CDR3 protein: CASSSTGTGAEAFF. The CDR3 DNA reads TGCGCCAGCAGCTCCACCGGGACAGGGGCTGAAGCTTTCTTT.